The clone carrying this T cell receptor (beta chain) was observed a handful of times. This entry belongs to a study of identical twins. The CDR3 runs to 16 residues. CDR1 is DFQATT, CDR2 SNEGSKA, per germline (reference sequence). V was pared by 4 bases and J by 6 bases, with 6 bases of the junction left unmatched. TCRdb recomputed calls from the 5' RACE reads with MiXCR, one row per CDR3 protein. The sample includes 450,000 or so distinct CDR3 sequences, around 18% of them seen just once. This receptor was identified in a man between 45 and 60 years old in good health. This chain connects TRBV20-1 to TRBJ2-1, with 16 bases lining up with TRBD2. The source material was naive T cells sorted from blood. CDR3 loop: CSATGLAGGLRNEQFF. The CDR3 DNA reads TGCAGTGCTACGGGACTAGCGGGAGGGCTTCGCAATGAGCAGTTCTTC.